This record looks at one TCR beta chain sequence and its context. The antigen remains undetermined. CDR1 is SGHRS, CDR2 YFSETQ, per germline. The junction had 6 bases not matched to a gene; V was cut back by 4 bases and J by 3 bases. CDR3 length equals 14 residues. The data originate from a study of T-cell reconstitution after alpha-beta-depleted transplantation in children. General study findings and limits: Some patients showed high day-60 TCRbeta diversity, which derived from surviving recipient T cells and thymic progenitors. There were reportedly several hundred expanded graft clones from which alpha-beta T cells came about two months after transplant. Once a year had passed after transplant, T-cell counts and diversity came mostly from newly produced T cells.

Unique molecular identifiers were built into the TCRbeta library. From the PCR reads, TCRdb called clonotypes with MiXCR, one entry per CDR3 protein. Of about 590,000 distinct CDR3 sequences detected, 10% to 15% appear once; the ten largest clones hold 2.2%. The sequencing used PBMCs, mostly from graft donor cells, collected 360 days after TCRalphabeta/CD19-depleted stem cell transplant. The sequence was obtained from a male patient aged 10 to 17 who had a stem cell transplant for acute myeloid leukemia, so the T cells may come from the graft donor. The V and J genes are TRBV5-1 and TRBJ2-7, with 8 bases aligning to TRBD2. As DNA, the CDR3 is TGCGCCAGCAGCGATAGCGGGATAAACTACGAGCAGTACTTC. It yields the protein CASSDSGINYEQYF.